This T cell receptor beta chain was sequenced in a study of beta chain features in type 1 diabetes. Worth noting for this clone: The antigen is unknown.

Reverse transcribing all isolated RNA meant expressed TCRB transcripts were sequenced. Some clones are missing from TCRdb's copy, which holds only in-frame ones; the method was immunoSEQ multiplex PCR. The table lists 53,000 or so clones, roughly 63% of them singletons. Study results and limitations: People with Type 1 diabetes carried modestly yet significantly shorter TCRB CDR3s in all four CD4+ subsets.

The sample taken for sequencing was stem cell memory CD4+ T cells from blood. The source is a woman aged 25 to 39 with type 1 diabetes.

CDR3 in amino acids: CASSLREPYNEQFF. The CDR3, as DNA: TGTGCCAGCAGCCTCCGGGAGCCCTACAATGAGCAGTTCTTC. J is TRBJ2-1 and V is TRBV6-6; D may be TRBD2 (6 bases). Deletions cut 6 bases from V and 2 bases from J, with 11 bases between. Germline loops: CDR1 MNHNY, CDR2 SVGAGI (reference sequence). This CDR3 is 14 amino acids long.